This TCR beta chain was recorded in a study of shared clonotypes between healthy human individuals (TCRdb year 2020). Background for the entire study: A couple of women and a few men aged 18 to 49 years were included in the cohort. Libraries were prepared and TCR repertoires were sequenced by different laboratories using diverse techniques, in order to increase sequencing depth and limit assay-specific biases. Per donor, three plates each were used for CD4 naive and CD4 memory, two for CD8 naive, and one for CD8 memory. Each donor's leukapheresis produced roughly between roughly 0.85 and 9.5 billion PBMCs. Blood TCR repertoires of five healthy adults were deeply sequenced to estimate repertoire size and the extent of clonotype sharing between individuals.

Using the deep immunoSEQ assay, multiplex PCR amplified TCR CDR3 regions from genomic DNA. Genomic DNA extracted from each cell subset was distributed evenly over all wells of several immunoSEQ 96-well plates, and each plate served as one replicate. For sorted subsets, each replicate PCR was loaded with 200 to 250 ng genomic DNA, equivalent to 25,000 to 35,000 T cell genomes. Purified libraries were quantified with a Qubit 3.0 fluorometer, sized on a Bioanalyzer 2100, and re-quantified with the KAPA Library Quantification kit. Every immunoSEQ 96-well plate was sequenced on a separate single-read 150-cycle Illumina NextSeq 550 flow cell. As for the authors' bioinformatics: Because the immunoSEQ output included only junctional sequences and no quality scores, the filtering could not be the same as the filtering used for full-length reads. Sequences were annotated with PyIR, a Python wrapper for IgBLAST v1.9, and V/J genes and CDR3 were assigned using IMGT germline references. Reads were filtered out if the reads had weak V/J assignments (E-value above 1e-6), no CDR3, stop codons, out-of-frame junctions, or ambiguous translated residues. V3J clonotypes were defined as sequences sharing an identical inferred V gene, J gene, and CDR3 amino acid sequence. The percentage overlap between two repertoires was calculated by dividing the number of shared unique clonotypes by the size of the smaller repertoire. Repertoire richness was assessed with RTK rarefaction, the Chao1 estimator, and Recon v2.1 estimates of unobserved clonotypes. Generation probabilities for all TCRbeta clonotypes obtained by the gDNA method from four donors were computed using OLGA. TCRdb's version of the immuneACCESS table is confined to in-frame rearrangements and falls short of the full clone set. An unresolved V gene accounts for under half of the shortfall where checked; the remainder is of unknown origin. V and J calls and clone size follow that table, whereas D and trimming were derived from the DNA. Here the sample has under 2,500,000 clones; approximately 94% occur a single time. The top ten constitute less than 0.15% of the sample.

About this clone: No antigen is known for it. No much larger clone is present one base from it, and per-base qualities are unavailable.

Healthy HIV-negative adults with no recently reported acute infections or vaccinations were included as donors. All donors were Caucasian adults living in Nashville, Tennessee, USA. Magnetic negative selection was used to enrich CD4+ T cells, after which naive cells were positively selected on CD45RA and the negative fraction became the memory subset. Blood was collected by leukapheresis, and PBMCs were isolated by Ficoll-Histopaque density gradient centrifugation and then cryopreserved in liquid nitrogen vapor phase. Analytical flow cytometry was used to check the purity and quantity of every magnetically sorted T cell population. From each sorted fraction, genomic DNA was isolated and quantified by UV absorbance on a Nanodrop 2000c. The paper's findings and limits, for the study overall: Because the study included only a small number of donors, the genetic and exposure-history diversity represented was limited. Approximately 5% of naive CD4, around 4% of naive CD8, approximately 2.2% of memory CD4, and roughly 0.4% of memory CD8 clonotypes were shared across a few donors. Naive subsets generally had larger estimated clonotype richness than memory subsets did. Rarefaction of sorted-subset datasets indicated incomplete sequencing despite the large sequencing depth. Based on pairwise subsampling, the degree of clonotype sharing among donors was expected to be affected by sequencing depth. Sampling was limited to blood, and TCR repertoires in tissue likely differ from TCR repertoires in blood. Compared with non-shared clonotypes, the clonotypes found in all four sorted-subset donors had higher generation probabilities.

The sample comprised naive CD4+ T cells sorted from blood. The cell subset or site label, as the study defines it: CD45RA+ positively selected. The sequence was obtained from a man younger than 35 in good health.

The CDR3 reads CASSSVGVSNQPQHF. The DNA sequence is given as TGTGCCAGCAGCTCCGTCGGGGTTTCAAATCAGCCCCAGCATTTT. The receptor chain draws on TRBV28 and TRBJ1-5; the D gene cannot be named for sure. CDR1 and CDR2 are read off the germline V gene as MDHEN and SYDVKM. From the cysteine up to the phenylalanine, the CDR3 has a length of 15 residues. Kept here is only the CDR3 DNA, which spans 45 bases and is read in frame from base 1. A distance of 16 bases separates the germline ends of V and J, which lose 6 bases and 4 bases respectively.